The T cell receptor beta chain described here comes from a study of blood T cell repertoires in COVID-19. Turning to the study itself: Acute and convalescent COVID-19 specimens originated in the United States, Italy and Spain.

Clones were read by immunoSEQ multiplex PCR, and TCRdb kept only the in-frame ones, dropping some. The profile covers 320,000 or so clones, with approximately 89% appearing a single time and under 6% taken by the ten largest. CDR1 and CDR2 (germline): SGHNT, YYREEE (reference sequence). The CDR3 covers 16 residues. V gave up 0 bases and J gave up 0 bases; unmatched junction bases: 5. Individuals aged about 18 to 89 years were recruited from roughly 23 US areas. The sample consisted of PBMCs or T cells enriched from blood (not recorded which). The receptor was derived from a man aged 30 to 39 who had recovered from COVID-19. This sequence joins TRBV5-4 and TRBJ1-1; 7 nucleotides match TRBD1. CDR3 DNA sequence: TGTGCCAGCAGCTTGGGACAGGGAGGATTGAACACTGAAGCTTTCTTT. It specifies CASSLGQGGLNTEAFF.